This T cell receptor beta chain was retrieved from a study of CD8+CD57+ T cells in acquired aplastic anemia. Study observations and caveats: In CD8+ cells, Simpson's diversity showed no significant difference between patients and controls. Researchers report that some 31 CD8+ CDR3 sequences appeared in both patients and controls.

Genomic DNA served as template for TCR beta VDJ and CDR3 profiling. One entry per CDR3 protein, called by TCRdb with MiXCR from the reads. The sample includes hundreds of thousands of distinct CDR3 sequences, 50% to 70% of them seen just once. On this clonotype itself: The antigen remains undetermined.

V lost 5 bases, J lost 7 bases, and 10 bases stayed unmatched. The CDR3 contains 15 residues. From germline, CDR1 is SGHTA and CDR2 FQGNSA. The receptor comes from a human donor with severe aplastic anemia or a healthy control (not recorded which). What was sequenced was sorted CD4+, CD8+, or CD8+CD57+ T cells (not recorded which) from PBMCs. The chain recombines TRBV7-2 with TRBJ1-2, with 10 bases aligning to TRBD1. The CDR3 reads CASSPSAGQGGGYTF. Written as DNA, the CDR3 is TGTGCCAGCAGCCCTAGCGCTGGACAGGGGGGTGGCTACACCTTC.